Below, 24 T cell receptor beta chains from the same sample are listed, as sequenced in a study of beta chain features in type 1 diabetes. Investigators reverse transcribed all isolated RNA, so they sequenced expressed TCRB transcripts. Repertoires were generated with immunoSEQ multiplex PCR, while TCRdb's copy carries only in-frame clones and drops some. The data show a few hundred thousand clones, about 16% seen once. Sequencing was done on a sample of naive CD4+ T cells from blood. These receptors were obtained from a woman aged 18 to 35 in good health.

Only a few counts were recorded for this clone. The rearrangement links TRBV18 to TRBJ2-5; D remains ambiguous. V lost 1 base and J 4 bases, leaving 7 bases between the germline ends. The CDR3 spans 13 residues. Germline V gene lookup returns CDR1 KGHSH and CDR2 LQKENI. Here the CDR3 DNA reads TGTGCCAGCTCACCACTTGGCTTAGAGACCCAGTACTTC. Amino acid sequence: CASSPLGLETQYF.

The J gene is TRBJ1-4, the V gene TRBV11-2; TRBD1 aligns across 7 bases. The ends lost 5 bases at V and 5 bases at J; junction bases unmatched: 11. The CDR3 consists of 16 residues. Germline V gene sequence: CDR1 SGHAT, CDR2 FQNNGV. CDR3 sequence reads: CASSLRGSTANEKLFF. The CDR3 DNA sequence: TGTGCCAGCAGCCTCAGGGGGAGTACCGCGAATGAAAAACTGTTTTTT.

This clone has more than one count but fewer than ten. CDR3 sequence: CASRKTGVNIQYF. The CDR3 bases are TGTGCCAGCAGGAAGACAGGGGTAAACATTCAGTACTTC. The J gene is TRBJ2-4, the V gene TRBV6-1; 8 bases are shared with TRBD1. V gave up 6 bases and J gave up 6 bases; unmatched junction bases: 4. Per the germline V gene, CDR1 is MNHNS and CDR2 is SASEGT. This CDR3 comprises 13 residues.

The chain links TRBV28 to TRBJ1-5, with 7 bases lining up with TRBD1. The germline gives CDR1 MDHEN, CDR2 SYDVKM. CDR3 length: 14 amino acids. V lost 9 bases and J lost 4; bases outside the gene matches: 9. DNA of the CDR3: TGTGCCAGTTGCAGGGGGTGGTTTAATCAGCCCCAGCATTTT. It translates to CASCRGWFNQPQHF.

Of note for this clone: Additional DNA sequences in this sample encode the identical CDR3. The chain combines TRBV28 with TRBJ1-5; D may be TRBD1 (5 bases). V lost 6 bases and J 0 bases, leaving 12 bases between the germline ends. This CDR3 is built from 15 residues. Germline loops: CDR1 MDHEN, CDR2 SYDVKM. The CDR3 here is CASSRQRYSNQPQHF. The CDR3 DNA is TGTGCCAGCAGCCGACAGAGGTATAGCAATCAGCCCCAGCATTTT.

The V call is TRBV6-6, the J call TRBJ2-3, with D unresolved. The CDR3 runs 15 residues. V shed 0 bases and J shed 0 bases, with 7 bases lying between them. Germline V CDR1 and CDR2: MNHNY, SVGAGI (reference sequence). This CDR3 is CASSYSRVSTDTQYF. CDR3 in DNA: TGTGCCAGCAGTTACTCGCGCGTTAGCACAGATACGCAGTATTTT.

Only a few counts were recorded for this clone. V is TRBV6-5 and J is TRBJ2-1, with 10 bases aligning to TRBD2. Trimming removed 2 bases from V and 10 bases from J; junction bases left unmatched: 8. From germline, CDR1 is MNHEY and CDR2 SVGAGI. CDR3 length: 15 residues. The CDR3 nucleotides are TGTGCCAGCAGTTACCCCTCTAGCGGGAGTAGGGAGCAGTTCTTC. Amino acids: CASSYPSSGSREQFF.

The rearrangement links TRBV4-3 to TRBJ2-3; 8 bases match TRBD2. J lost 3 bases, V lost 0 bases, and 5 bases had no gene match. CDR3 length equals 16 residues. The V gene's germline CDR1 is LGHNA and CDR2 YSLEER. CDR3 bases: TGCGCCAGCAGCCAAGAAGTACTAGCGGTAACAGATACGCAGTATTTT. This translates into CASSQEVLAVTDTQYF.

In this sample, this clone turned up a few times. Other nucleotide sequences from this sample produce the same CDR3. The CDR3 sequence is CASSPGQGGTYEQYF. The CDR3 DNA sequence: TGTGCCAGCTCACCAGGACAGGGAGGCACCTACGAGCAGTACTTC. V and J are TRBV18 and TRBJ2-7; 8 bases agree with TRBD1. The CDR3 spans 15 residues. The V gene's germline CDR1 is KGHSH and CDR2 LQKENI. V shed 2 bases, J shed 2 bases, and the junction held 5 bases outside the gene matches.

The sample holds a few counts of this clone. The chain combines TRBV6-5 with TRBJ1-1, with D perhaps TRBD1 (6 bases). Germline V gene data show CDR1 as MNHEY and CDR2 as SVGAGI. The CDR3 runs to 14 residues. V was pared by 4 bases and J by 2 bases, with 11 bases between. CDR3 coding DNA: TGTGCCAGCAGTTCCCGGGACACCAACACTGAAGCTTTCTTT. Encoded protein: CASSSRDTNTEAFF.

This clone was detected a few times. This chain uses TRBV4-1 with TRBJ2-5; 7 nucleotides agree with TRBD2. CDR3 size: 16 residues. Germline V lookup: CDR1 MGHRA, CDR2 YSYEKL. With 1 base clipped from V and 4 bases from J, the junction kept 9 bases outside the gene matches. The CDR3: CASSQGLASGPETQYF. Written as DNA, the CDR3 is TGCGCCAGCAGCCAAGGACTAGCTAGCGGTCCAGAGACCCAGTACTTC.

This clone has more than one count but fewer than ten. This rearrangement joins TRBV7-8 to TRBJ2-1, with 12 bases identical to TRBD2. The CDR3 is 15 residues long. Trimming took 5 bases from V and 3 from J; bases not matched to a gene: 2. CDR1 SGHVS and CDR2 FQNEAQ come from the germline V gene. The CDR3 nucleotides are TGTGCCAGCAGCGAGGGACTAGCGGGCTACAATGAGCAGTTCTTC. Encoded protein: CASSEGLAGYNEQFF.

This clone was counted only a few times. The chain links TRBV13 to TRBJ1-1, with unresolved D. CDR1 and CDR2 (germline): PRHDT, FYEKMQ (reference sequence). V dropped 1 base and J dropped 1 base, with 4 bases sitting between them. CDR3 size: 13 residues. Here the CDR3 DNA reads TGTGCCAGCAGCTTAGTTAGGAACACTGAAGCTTTCTTT. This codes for CASSLVRNTEAFF.

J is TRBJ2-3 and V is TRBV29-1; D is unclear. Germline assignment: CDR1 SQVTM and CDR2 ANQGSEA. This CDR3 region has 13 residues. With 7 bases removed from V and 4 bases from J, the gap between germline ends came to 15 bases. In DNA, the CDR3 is TGCAGCGCTTTTACGAGAGTTGCAGATACGCAGTATTTT. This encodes CSAFTRVADTQYF.

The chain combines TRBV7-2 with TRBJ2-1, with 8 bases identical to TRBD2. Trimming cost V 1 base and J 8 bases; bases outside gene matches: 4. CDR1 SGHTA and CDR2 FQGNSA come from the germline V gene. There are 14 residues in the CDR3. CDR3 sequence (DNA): TGTGCCAGCAGCTTAGAGGGACTAGTTGATGAGCAGTTCTTC. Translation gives CASSLEGLVDEQFF.

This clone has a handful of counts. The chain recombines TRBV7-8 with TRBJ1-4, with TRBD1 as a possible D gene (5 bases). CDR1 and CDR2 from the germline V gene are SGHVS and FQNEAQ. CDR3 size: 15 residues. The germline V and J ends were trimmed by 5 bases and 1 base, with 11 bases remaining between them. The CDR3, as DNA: TGTGCCAGCAGCGTTCGGGGGGGAACTAATGAAAAACTGTTTTTT. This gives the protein CASSVRGGTNEKLFF.

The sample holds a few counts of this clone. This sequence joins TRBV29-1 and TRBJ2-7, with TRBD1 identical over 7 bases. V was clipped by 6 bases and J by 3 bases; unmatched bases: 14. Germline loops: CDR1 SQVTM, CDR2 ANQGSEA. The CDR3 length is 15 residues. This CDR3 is CSVLDFRGPHYEQYF. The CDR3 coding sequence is TGCAGCGTCCTAGACTTTAGGGGGCCCCACTACGAGCAGTACTTC.

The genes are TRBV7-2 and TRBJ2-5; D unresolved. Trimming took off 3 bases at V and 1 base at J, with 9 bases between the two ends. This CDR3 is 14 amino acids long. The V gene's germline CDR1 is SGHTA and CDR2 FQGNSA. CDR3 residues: CASSFQISQETQYF. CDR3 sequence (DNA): TGTGCCAGCAGCTTCCAGATCAGCCAAGAGACCCAGTACTTC.

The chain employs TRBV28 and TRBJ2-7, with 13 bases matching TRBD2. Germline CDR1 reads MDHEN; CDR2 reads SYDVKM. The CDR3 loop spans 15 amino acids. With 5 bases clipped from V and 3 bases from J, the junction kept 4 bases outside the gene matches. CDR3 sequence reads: CASSRLAGGSYEQYF. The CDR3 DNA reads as TGTGCCAGCAGTAGACTAGCGGGAGGCAGCTACGAGCAGTACTTC. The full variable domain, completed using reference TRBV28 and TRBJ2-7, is DVKVTQSSRYLVKRTGEKVFLECVQDMDHENMFWYRQDPGLGLRLIYFSYDVKMKEKGDIPEGYSVSREKKERFSLILESASTNQTSMYLCASSRLAGGSYEQYFGPGTRLTVT.

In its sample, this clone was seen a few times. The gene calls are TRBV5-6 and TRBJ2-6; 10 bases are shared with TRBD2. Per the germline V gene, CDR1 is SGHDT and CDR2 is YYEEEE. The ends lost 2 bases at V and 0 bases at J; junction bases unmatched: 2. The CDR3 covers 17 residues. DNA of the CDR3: TGTGCCAGCAGCTTACTAGCGGGGAGCTCTGGGGCCAACGTCCTGACTTTC. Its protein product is CASSLLAGSSGANVLTF. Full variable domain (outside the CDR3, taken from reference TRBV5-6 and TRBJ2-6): DAGVTQSPTHLIKTRGQQVTLRCSPKSGHDTVSWYQQALGQGPQFIFQYYEEEERQRGNFPDRFSGHQFPNYSSELNVNALLLGDSALYLCASSLLAGSSGANVLTFGAGSRLTVL.

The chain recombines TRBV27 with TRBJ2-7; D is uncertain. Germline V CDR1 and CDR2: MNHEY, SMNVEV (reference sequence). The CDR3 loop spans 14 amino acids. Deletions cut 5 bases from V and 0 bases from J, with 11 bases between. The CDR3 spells CASSIDLISYEQYF. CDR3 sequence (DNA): TGTGCCAGCAGTATCGACTTGATCTCCTACGAGCAGTACTTC.

The CDR3 loop is CATSRADTPYNEQFF. CDR3 nucleotides: TGTGCCACCAGCAGGGCTGACACGCCCTACAATGAGCAGTTCTTC. This sequence joins TRBV15 and TRBJ2-1; D is unresolved. CDR1 is LNHNV and CDR2 is YYDKDF in the germline V gene (reference sequence). The ends were cut back, 3 bases at V and 2 bases at J, with 11 bases in the middle. This CDR3 is 15 amino acids long.

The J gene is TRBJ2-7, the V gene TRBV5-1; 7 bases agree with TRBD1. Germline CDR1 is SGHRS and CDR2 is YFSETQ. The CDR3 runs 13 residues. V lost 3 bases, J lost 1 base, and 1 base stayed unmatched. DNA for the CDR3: TGCGCCAGCAGCTCGACAGGGTCCTACGAGCAGTACTTC. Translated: CASSSTGSYEQYF.

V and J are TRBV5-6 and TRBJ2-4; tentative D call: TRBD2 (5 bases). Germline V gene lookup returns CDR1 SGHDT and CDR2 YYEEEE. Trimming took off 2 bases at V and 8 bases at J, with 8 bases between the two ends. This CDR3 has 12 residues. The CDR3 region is CASSFSGDIQYF. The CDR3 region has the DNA TGTGCCAGCAGCTTCTCCGGGGACATTCAGTACTTC.